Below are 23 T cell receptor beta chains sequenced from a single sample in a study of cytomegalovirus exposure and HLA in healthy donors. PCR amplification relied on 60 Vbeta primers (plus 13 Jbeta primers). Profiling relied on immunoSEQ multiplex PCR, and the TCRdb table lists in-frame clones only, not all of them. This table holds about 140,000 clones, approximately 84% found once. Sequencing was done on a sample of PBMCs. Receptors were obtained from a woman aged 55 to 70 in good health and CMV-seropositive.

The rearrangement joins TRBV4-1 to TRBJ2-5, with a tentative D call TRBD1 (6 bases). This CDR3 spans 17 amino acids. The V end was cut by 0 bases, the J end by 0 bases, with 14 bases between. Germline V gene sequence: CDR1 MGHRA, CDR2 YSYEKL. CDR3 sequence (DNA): TGCGCCAGCAGCCAAGAGGGGGCGACGCTCTACCAAGAGACCCAGTACTTC. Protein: CASSQEGATLYQETQYF.

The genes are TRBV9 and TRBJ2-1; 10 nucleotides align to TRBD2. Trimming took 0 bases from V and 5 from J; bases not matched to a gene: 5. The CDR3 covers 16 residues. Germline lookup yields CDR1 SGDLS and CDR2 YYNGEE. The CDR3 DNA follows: TGTGCCAGCAGCGTAGGAGCGGGAGGGCCTCACAATGAGCAGTTCTTC. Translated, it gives CASSVGAGGPHNEQFF. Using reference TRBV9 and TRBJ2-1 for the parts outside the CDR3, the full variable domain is DSGVTQTPKHLITATGQRVTLRCSPRSGDLSVYWYQQSLDQGLQFLIQYYNGEERAKGNILERFSAQQFPDLHSELNLSSLELGDSALYFCASSVGAGGPHNEQFFGPGTRLTVL.

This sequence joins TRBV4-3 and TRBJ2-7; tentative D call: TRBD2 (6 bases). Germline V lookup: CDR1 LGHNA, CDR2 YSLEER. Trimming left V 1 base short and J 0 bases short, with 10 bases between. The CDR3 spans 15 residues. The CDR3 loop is CASSQARGISYEQYF. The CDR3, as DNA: TGCGCCAGCAGCCAAGCTCGGGGGATCTCCTACGAGCAGTACTTC.

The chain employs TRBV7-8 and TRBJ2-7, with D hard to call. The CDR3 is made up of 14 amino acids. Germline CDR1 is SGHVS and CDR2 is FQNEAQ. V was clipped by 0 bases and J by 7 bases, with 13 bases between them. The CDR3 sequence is CASSLAAAHAEQYF. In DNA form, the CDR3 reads TGTGCCAGCAGCTTAGCGGCGGCCCATGCGGAGCAGTACTTC. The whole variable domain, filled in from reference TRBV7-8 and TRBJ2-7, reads GAGVSQSPRYKVAKRGQDVALRCDPISGHVSLFWYQQALGQGPEFLTYFQNEAQLDKSGLPSDRFFAERPEGSVSTLKIQRTQQEDSAVYLCASSLAAAHAEQYFGPGTRLTVT.

As DNA, the CDR3 is TGTGCCAGCAGCTACTTGGGACTAGGCGGGAAGGGCCGGCAGTATTTT. It codes for CASSYLGLGGKGRQYF. V and J are TRBV7-9 and TRBJ2-3; 8 positions agree with TRBD2. The CDR3 contains 16 residues. CDR1 and CDR2 from the germline V gene are SEHNR and FQNEAQ (reference sequence). Trimming at V came to 4 bases and at J to 11 bases, leaving 17 bases not matched to a gene.

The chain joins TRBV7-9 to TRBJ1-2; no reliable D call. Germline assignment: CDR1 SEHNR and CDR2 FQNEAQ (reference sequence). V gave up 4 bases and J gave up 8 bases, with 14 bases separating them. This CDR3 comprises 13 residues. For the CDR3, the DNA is TGTGCCAGCAGCTCCAATTTGAACATCGGCTACACCTTC. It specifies CASSSNLNIGYTF.

CDR3 coding DNA: TGTGCCAGCTCACCGTACCGGGACAGATACAATGAGCAGTTCTTC. Translating it yields CASSPYRDRYNEQFF. The rearrangement joins TRBV18 to TRBJ2-1, with 7 bases identical to TRBD1. Looked up from germline, CDR1 is KGHSH and CDR2 is LQKENI. This CDR3 region has 15 residues. V shed 3 bases and J 4 bases; nucleotides not matched to a gene: 6.

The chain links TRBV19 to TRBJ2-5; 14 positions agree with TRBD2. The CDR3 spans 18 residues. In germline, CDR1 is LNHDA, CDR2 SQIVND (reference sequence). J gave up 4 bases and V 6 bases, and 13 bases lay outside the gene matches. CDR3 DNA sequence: TGTGCCAGTAGAAATTCCGGGACTAGCGGGGGACGGGGAGAGACCCAGTACTTC. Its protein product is CASRNSGTSGGRGETQYF.

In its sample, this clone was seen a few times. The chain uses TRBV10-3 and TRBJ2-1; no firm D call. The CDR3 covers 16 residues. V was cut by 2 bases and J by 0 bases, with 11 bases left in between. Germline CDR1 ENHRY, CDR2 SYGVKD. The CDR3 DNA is TGTGCCATCAGTGAGCCCGTCGGTAGCTCCTACAATGAGCAGTTCTTC. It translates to CAISEPVGSSYNEQFF.

The CDR3 DNA follows: TGTGCCAGCAGTCAGGGGACAGGCTATAGCAATCAGCCCCAGCATTTT. This sequence encodes CASSQGTGYSNQPQHF. The chain employs TRBV28 and TRBJ1-5; TRBD1 matches at 8 bases. The CDR3 has 16 residues. Per the germline V gene, CDR1 is MDHEN and CDR2 is SYDVKM. V shed 5 bases and J 0 bases; nucleotides not matched to a gene: 6.

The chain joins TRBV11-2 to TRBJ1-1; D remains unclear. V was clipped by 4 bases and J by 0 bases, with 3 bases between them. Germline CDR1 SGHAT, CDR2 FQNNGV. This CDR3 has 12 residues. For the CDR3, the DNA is TGTGCCAGCAGCTCAATGAACACTGAAGCTTTCTTT. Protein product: CASSSMNTEAFF. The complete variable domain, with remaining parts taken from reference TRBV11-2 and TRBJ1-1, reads EAGVAQSPRYKIIEKRQSVAFWCNPISGHATLYWYQQILGQGPKLLIQFQNNGVVDDSQLPKDRFSAERLKGVDSTLKIQPAKLEDSAVYLCASSSMNTEAFFGQGTRLTVV.

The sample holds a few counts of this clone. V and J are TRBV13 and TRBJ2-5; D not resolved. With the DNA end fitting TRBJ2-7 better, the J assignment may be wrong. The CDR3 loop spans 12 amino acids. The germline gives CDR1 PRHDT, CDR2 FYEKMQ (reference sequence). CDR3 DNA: TGTGCCAGCAGCCTAACATGGGGCGAGCAGTACTTC. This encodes CASSLTWGEQYF.

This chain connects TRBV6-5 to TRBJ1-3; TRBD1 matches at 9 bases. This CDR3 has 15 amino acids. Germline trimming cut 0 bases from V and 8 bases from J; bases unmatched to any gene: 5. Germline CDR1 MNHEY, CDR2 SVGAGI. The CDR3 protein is CASSYSRQGGYTIYF. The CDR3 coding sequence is TGTGCCAGCAGTTACTCCCGACAGGGGGGTTACACCATATATTTT.

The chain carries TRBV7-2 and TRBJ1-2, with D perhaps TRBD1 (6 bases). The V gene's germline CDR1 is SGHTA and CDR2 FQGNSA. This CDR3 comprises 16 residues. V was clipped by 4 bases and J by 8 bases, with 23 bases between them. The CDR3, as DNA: TGTGCCAGCAGCTCCACTTCAAATCCGGGGGGCCGAGGCTACACCTTC. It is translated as CASSSTSNPGGRGYTF.

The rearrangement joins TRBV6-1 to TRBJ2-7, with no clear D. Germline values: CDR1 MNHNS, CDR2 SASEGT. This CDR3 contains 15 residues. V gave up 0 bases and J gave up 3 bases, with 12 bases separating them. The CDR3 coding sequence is TGTGCCAGCAGTGAAGCAAACAGCCAGGACTACGAGCAGTACTTC. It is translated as CASSEANSQDYEQYF.

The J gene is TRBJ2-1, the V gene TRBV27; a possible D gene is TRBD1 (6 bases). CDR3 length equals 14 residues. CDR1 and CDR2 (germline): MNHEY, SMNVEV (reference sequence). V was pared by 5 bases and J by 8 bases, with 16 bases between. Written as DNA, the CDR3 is TGTGCCAGCAGTCCCAACCGGGACACCGATGAGCAGTTCTTC. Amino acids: CASSPNRDTDEQFF.

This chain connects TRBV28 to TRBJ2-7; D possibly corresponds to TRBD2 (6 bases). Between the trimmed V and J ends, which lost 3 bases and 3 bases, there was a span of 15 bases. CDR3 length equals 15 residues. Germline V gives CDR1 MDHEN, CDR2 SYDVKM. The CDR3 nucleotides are TGTGCCAGCAGTTTGCTTCCGGAGGGTGACTACGAGCAGTACTTC. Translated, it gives CASSLLPEGDYEQYF.

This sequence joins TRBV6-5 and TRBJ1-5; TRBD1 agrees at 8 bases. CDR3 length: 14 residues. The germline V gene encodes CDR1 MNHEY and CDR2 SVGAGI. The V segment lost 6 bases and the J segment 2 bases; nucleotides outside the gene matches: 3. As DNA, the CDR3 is TGTGCCAGCAGCAGGGGGCGAGGCAATCAGCCCCAGCATTTT. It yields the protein CASSRGRGNQPQHF.

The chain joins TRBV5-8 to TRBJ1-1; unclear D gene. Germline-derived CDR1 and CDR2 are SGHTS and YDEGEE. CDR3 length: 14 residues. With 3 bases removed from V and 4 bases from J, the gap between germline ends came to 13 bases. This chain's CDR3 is CASSSDAWSTEAFF. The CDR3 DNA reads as TGTGCCAGCAGCTCAGATGCGTGGAGCACTGAAGCTTTCTTT.

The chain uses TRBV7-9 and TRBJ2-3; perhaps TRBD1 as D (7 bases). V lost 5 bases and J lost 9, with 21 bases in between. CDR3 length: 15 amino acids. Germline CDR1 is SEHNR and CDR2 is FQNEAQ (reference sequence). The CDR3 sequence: CASSRLASQGETQYF. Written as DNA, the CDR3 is TGTGCCAGCAGCAGGCTAGCGTCCCAGGGGGAAACGCAGTATTTT.

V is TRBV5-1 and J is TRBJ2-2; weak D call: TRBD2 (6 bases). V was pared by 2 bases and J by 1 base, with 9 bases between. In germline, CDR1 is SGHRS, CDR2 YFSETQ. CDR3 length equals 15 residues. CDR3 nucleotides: TGCGCCAGCAGCTTCTTCGGGGGGAACACCGGGGAGCTGTTTTTT. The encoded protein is CASSFFGGNTGELFF.

The CDR3 spells CATQGVAGITDTQYF. The CDR3 bases are TGTGCCACCCAAGGGGTAGCGGGAATCACAGATACGCAGTATTTT. The chain joins TRBV7-2 to TRBJ2-3, with TRBD2 matching over 8 bases. J lost 2 bases, V lost 10 bases, and 11 bases had no gene match. The CDR3 runs 15 residues. Germline V lookup: CDR1 SGHTA, CDR2 FQGNSA.

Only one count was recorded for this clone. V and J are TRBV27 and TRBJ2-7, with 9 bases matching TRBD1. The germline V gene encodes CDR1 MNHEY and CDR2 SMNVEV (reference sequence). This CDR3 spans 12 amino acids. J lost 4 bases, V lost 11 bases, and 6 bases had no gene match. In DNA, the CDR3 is TGTGCCGGGGGACAGGGACCTTACGAGCAGTACTTC. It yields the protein CAGGQGPYEQYF.